By share, the clone carrying this T cell receptor beta chain counts as large. The antigen remains unidentified. This record belongs to a study of cytomegalovirus exposure and HLA in healthy donors. Notes on the study in general: The classifier reportedly diagnosed cytomegalovirus status with high specificity and sensitivity. A later analysis associated 16,000 or so TCR beta sequences with HLA alleles at a 0.05 false discovery rate.

The CDR3 is 15 residues long. V was pared by 7 bases and J by 3 bases, with 5 bases of the junction left unmatched. Germline V gene data show CDR1 as MRHNA and CDR2 as SNTAGT. PCR amplification relied on 60 Vbeta primers (plus 13 Jbeta primers). The protocol was immunoSEQ multiplex PCR, while the TCRdb copy is restricted to in-frame clones and leaves out a portion. The sample includes 85,000 to 130,000 clones, nearly 80% of them seen just once. The TCR originated in a man aged 55-75 years in good health and CMV-seropositive. The chain has TRBV6-4 and TRBJ2-2; 10 bases are a match to TRBD1. Sequencing was performed on PBMCs. In nucleotides, the CDR3 is TGTGCCAGCACCTCCGGGACAGGGGACACCGGGGAGCTGTTTTTT. Translating it yields CASTSGTGDTGELFF.